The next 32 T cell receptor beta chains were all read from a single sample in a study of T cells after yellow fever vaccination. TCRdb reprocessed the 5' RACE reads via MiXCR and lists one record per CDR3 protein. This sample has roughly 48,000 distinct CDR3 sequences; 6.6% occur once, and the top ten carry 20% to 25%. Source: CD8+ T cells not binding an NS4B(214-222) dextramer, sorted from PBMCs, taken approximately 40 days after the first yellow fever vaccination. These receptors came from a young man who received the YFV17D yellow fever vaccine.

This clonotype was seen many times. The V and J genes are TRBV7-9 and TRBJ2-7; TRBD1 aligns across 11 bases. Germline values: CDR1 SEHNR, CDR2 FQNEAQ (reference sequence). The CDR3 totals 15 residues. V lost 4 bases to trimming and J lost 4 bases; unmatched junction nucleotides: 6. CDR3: CASSSDRGRLYEQYV. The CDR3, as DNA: TGTGCCAGCAGCTCGGACAGGGGGCGCTTATACGAGCAGTACGTC.

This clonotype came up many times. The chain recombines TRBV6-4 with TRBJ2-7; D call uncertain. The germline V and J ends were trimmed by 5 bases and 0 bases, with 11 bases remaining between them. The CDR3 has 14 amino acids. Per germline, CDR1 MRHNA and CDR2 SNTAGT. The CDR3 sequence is CASSPAPFSYEQYF. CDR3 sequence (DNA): TGTGCCAGCAGTCCAGCTCCCTTCTCCTACGAGCAGTACTTC.

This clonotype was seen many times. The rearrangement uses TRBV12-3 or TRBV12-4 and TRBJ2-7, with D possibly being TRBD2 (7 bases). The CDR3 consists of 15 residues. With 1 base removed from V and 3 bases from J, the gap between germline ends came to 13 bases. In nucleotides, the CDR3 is TGTGCCAGCAGTTTAGGGGGGGGGGCCGTCTACGAGCAGTACTTC. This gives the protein CASSLGGGAVYEQYF.

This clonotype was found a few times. This CDR3 reads CASSGENQETQYF. DNA of the CDR3: TGTGCCAGCAGTGGAGAGAACCAAGAGACCCAGTACTTC. This chain uses TRBV5-4 with TRBJ2-5, with unresolved D. V gave up 5 bases and J gave up 0 bases, with 8 bases separating them. CDR1 is SGHNT, CDR2 YYREEE, per germline (reference sequence). The CDR3 sequence is 13 residues long.

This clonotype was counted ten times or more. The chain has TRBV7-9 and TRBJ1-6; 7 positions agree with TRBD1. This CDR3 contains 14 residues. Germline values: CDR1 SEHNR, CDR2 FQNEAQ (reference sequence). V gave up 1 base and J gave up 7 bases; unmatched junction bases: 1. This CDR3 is CASSLETGNSPLHF. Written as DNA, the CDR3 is TGTGCCAGCAGCTTAGAGACAGGGAATTCACCCCTCCACTTT. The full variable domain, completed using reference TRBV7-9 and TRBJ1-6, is DTGVSQNPRHKITKRGQNVTFRCDPISEHNRLYWYRQTLGQGPEFLTYFQNEAQLEKSRLLSDRFSAERPKGSFSTLEIQRTEQGDSAMYLCASSLETGNSPLHFGNGTRLTVT.

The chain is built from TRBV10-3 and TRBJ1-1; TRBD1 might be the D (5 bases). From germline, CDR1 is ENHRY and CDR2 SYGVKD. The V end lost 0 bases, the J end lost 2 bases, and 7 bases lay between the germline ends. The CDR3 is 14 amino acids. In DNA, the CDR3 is TGTGCCATCAGTGAGTCAGGGGCTAACACTGAAGCTTTCTTT. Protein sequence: CAISESGANTEAFF.

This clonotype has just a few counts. The chain's CDR3 is CSARERQGYYNSPLHF. The CDR3 nucleotides read TGCAGTGCTAGGGAAAGACAGGGATATTATAATTCACCCCTCCACTTT. This chain uses TRBV20-1 with TRBJ1-6, with TRBD1 matching over 7 bases. Germline V gene data show CDR1 as DFQATT and CDR2 as SNEGSKA (reference sequence). The V segment lost 3 bases and the J segment 4 bases; nucleotides outside the gene matches: 9. The CDR3 totals 16 residues.

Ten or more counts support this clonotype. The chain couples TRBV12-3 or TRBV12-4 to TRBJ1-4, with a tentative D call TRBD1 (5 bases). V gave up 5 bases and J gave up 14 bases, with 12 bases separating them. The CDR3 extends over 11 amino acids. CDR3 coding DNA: TGTGCCAGCAGTCGAGGGTGGGGGCTGTTTTTT. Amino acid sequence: CASSRGWGLFF.

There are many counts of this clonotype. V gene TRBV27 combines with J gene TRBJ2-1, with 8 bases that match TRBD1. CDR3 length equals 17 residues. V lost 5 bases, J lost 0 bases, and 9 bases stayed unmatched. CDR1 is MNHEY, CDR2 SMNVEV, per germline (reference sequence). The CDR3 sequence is CASSPGTGWSSYNEQFF. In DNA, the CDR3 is TGTGCCAGCAGTCCAGGGACAGGTTGGAGCTCCTACAATGAGCAGTTCTTC.

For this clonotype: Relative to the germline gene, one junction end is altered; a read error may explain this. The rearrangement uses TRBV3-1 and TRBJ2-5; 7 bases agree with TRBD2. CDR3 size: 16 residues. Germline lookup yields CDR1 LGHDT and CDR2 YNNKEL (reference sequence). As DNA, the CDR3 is TGTGGCAGCAGCCAGCCACCGCGGGAGTTCCGAGAGACCCAGTACTTC. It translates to CGSSQPPREFRETQYF.

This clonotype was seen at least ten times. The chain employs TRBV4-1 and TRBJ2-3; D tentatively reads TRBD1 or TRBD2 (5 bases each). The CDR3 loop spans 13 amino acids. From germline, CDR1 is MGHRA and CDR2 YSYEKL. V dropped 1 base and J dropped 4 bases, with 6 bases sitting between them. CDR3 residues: CASSQVGADTQYF. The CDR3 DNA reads TGCGCCAGCAGCCAAGTGGGGGCAGATACGCAGTATTTT.

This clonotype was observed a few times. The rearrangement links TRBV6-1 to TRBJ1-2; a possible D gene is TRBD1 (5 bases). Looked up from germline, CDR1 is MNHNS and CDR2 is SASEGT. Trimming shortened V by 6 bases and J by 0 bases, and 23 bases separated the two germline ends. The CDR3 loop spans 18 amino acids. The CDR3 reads CASSRVVREGVANYGYTF. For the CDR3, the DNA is TGTGCCAGCAGCCGGGTTGTAAGGGAAGGGGTCGCTAACTATGGCTACACCTTC.

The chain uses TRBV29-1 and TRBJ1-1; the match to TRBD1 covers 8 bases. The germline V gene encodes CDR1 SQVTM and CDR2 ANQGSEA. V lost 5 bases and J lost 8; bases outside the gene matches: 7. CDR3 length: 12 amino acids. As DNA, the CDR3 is TGCAGCGTTAGGACAGGGTTTCCCGAAGCTTTCTTT. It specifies CSVRTGFPEAFF.

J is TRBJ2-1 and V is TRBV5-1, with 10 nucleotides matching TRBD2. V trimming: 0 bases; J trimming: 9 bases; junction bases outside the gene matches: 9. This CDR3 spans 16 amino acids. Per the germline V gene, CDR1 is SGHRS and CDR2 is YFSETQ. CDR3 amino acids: CASSLAGSGGAGEQFF. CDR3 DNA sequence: TGCGCCAGCAGCTTGGCCGGAAGCGGGGGGGCCGGTGAGCAGTTCTTC.

CDR3 sequence: CASSLNSASSYNEQFF. CDR3 DNA sequence: TGTGCCAGCAGCTTAAACTCGGCTAGCAGTTACAATGAGCAGTTCTTC. This chain connects TRBV7-3 to TRBJ2-1, with TRBD2 as a possible D gene (5 bases). This CDR3 spans 16 amino acids. Trimming left V 1 base short and J 4 bases short, with 14 bases between. Germline V gene sequence: CDR1 SGHTA, CDR2 FQGTGA.

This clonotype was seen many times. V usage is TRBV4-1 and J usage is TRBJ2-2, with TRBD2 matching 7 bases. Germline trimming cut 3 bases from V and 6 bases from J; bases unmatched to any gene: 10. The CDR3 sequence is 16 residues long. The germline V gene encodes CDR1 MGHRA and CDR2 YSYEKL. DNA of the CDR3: TGCGCCAGCAGCCAGCTATCGGGGGGTTTTCCCGGGGAGCTGTTTTTT. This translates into CASSQLSGGFPGELFF.

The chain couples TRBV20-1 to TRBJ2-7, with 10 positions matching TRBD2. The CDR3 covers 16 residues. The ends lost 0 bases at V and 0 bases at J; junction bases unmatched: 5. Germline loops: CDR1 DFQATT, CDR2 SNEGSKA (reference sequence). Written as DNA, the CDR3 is TGCAGTGCTAGAGATACTAGCGGGGACTCCTCCTACGAGCAGTACTTC. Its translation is CSARDTSGDSSYEQYF.

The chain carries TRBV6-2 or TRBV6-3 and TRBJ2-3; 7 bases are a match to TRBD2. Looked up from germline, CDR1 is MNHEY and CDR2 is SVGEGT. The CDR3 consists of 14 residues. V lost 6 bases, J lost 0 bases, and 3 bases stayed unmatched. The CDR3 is CASRTGGSTDTQYF. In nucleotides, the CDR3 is TGTGCCAGCAGGACCGGGGGGAGCACAGATACGCAGTATTTT.

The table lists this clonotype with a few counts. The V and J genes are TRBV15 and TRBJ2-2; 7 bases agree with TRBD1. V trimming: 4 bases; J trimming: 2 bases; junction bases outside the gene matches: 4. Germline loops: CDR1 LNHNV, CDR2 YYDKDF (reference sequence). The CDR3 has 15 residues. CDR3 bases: TGTGCCACCAGCACGCGGACAGGCAACACCGGGGAGCTGTTTTTT. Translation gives CATSTRTGNTGELFF. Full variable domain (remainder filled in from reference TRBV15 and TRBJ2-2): DAMVIQNPRYQVTQFGKPVTLSCSQTLNHNVMYWYQQKSSQAPKLLFHYYDKDFNNEADTPDNFQSRRPNTSFCFLDIRSPGLGDTAMYLCATSTRTGNTGELFFGEGSRLTVL.

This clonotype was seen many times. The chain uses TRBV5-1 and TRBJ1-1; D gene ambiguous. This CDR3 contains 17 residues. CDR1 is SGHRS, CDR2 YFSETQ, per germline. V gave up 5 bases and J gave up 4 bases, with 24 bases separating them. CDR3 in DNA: TGCGCCAGCAGAGCTAGACGGGGAAAGACACAAGGCACTGAAGCTTTCTTT. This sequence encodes CASRARRGKTQGTEAFF.

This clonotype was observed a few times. The CDR3 is CASGREKLFF. In DNA, the CDR3 is TGTGCCAGTGGGAGAGAAAAACTGTTTTTT. The V gene is TRBV19, the J gene TRBJ1-4, with no clear D. The germline V gene has CDR1 LNHDA and CDR2 SQIVND (reference sequence). The CDR3 length is 10 residues. The germline V and J ends were trimmed by 8 bases and 8 bases, with 6 bases remaining between them.

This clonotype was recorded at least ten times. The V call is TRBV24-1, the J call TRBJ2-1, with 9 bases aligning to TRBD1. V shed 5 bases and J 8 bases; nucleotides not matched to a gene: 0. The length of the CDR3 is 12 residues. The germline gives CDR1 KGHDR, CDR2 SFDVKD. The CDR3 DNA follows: TGTGCCACCAGTGGGACAGGGGATGAGCAGTTCTTC. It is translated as CATSGTGDEQFF.

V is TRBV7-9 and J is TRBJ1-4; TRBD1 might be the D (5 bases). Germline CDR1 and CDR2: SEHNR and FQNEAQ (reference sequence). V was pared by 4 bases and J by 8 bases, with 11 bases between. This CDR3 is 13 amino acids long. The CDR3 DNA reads TGTGCCAGCAGCTGGGGGATCGACGAAAAACTGTTTTTT. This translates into CASSWGIDEKLFF.

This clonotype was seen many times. The CDR3 spells CASSSSGLDQPQHF. Here the CDR3 DNA reads TGTGCCAGCAGCTCGTCTGGTCTCGATCAGCCCCAGCATTTT. The J gene is TRBJ1-5, the V gene TRBV7-6; D is uncertain. CDR3 size: 14 residues. Germline V gene lookup returns CDR1 SGHVS and CDR2 FNYEAQ. V lost 4 bases and J 5 bases, leaving 12 bases between the germline ends.

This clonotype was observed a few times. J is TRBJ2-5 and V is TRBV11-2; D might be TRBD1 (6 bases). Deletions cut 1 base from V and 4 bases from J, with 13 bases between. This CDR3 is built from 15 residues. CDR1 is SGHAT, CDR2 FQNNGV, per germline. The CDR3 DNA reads TGTGCCAGCAGCTTAGGGGGGCTAGGGGGAGAGACCCAGTACTTC. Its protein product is CASSLGGLGGETQYF.

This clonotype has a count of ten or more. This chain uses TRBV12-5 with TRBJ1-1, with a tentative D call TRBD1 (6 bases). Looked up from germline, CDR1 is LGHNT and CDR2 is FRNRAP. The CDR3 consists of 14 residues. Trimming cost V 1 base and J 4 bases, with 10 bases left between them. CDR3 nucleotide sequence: TGTGCTAGTGGTTTGGGAACAGGGATCACTGAAGCTTTCTTT. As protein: CASGLGTGITEAFF.

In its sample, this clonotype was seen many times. The CDR3 region has the DNA TGTGCCGCAGGGAGGGAAGGAACCGGGGAGCTGTTTTTT. Residues: CAAGREGTGELFF. The chain recombines TRBV10-3 with TRBJ2-2; 7 bases map to TRBD2. Germline lookup yields CDR1 ENHRY and CDR2 SYGVKD. This CDR3 is 13 amino acids long. Trimming at V came to 11 bases and at J to 5 bases, leaving 8 bases not matched to a gene.

The CDR3 loop reads CASRRGRGSNEQFF. The CDR3 nucleotides are TGTGCCAGCCGAAGGGGCAGGGGATCCAATGAGCAGTTCTTC. This sequence joins TRBV6-5 and TRBJ2-1, with D perhaps TRBD1 (6 bases). The CDR3 has 14 amino acids. Deletions cut 8 bases from V and 6 bases from J, with 17 bases between. Per the germline V gene, CDR1 is MNHEY and CDR2 is SVGAGI.

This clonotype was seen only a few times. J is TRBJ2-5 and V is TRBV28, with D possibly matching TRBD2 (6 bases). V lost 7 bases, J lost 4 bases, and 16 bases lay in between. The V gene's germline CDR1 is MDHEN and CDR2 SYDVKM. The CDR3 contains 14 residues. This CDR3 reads CASTHLGLGETQYF. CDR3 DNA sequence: TGTGCCAGCACCCACCTGGGACTCGGAGAGACCCAGTACTTC.

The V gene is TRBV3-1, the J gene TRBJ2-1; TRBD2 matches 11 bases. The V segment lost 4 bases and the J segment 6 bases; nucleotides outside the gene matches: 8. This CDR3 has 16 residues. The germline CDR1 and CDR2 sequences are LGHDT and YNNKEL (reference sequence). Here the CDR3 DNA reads TGTGCCAGCAGCCGAAGGATAACTAGCGGGGGCAATGAGCAGTTCTTC. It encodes CASSRRITSGGNEQFF.

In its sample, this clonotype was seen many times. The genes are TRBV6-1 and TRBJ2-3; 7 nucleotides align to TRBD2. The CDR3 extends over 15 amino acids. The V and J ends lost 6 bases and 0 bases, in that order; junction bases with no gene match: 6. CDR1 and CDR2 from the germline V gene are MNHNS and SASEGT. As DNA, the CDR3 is TGTGCCAGCAGCTCGAGCGGGGACAGCACAGATACGCAGTATTTT. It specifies CASSSSGDSTDTQYF.

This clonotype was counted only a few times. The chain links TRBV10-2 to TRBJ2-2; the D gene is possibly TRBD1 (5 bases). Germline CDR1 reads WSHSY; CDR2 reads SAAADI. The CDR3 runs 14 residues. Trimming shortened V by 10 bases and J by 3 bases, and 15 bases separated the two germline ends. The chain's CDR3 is CATTDSIYTGELFF. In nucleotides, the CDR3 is TGCGCCACCACCGACAGCATTTACACCGGGGAGCTGTTTTTT.